This is a list of T cell receptor beta chains from one sample in a study of cytomegalovirus exposure and HLA in healthy donors. Using immunoSEQ multiplex PCR, the repertoire was profiled, and TCRdb retains in-frame clones only, with some absent. The profile shows 200,000 or so clones, about four fifths of them singletons. Sequencing input: PBMCs. The receptors come from a woman in her twenties or thirties in good health and CMV-seropositive. Both conserved end residues are part of each CDR3. D genes are given only for firm matches. Size is omitted from some rows. Given values are once, few, many or a class for expanded clones.

d_call j_call v_call clone_size cdr3_nt cdr3_aa
- TRBJ2-3 TRBV6-5 - TGTGCCAGCAGTTACAATCCGTTAGATACGCAGTATTTT CASSYNPLDTQYF
- TRBJ1-6 TRBV20-1 - TGCAGTGGCGGGGGGGATTCACCCCTCCACTTT CSGGGDSPLHF
- TRBJ1-2 TRBV7-2 - TGTGCCAGCAGCCCCACGTGGGGCGGAAACTATGGCTACACCTTC CASSPTWGGNYGYTF
TRBD1 TRBJ2-7 TRBV7-9 - TGTGCCAGCAGCCTCCGGGACAGGGTCGACGAGCAGTACTTC CASSLRDRVDEQYF
- TRBJ1-4 TRBV5-1 - TGCGCCAGCAGCTTGGCCGGACTGTCCAAACTGTTTTTT CASSLAGLSKLFF
TRBD1 TRBJ1-6 TRBV4-2 once TGTGCCAGCAGCCAAGAAGGTCCGGGACAGGGGGCGAATTCACCCCTCCACTTT CASSQEGPGQGANSPLHF
TRBD1 TRBJ2-5 TRBV19 - TGTGCCAGTAGTCCGCGGGACAGGGTGGCCCAGTACTTC CASSPRDRVAQYF
- TRBJ1-4 TRBV7-2 - TGTGCCAGCAGAAGGGGGGGAACTAATGAAAAACTGTTTTTT CASRRGGTNEKLFF
- TRBJ1-5 TRBV28 few TGTGCCAGCAGTCAAATTCCATGGGGCAGGTCCATTAATCAGCCCCAGCATTTT CASSQIPWGRSINQPQHF
- TRBJ2-1 TRBV2 - TGTGCCAGCAGTGGGCGGTACAATGAGCAGTTCTTC CASSGRYNEQFF
- TRBJ1-3 TRBV9 - TGTGCCAGCAGCGCGACAGCCTCTGGAAACACCATATATTTT CASSATASGNTIYF
- TRBJ1-1 TRBV5-1 - TGCGCCAGCAGTCCGGAGGGCACTAGGAACACTGAAGCTTTCTTT CASSPEGTRNTEAFF
- TRBJ2-4 TRBV5-1 - TGCGCCAGCAGCTTGGCGCGGGGGCAGGGAAACATTCAGTACTTC CASSLARGQGNIQYF
TRBD2 TRBJ2-7 TRBV6-5 - TGTGCCAGCAGTCCACTAGCGAGACCGGACGAGCAGTACTTC CASSPLARPDEQYF
TRBD1 TRBJ1-6 TRBV2 - TGTGCCAGCAGTGAGTTGGGACAGGGGGTTTCACCCCTCCACTTT CASSELGQGVSPLHF
- TRBJ2-5 TRBV5-6 - TGTGCCAGCAGCGTCGGACTACCTTCTGAGACCCAGTACTTC CASSVGLPSETQYF
- TRBJ1-5 TRBV4-2 few TGTGCCAGCAGCCCTACCGGGACACTGGATAGCAATCAGCCCCAGCATTTT CASSPTGTLDSNQPQHF
- TRBJ2-7 TRBV9 - TGTGCCAGCAGCGGACTACTAGCAGAGACCTACGAGCAGTACTTC CASSGLLAETYEQYF
- TRBJ1-4 TRBV7-9 - TGTGCCAGCAGCTTTTTGGTGGCTACAGGAGGGGAAAAACTGTTTTTT CASSFLVATGGEKLFF
TRBD1 TRBJ1-2 TRBV5-4 many TGTGCCAGCAGTACACGGGGACAGGGGGACTATGGCTACACCTTC CASSTRGQGDYGYTF
- TRBJ2-1 TRBV7-9 - TGTGCCAGCAGCGTCTCCTCTACCCCCTACAATGAGCAGTTCTTC CASSVSSTPYNEQFF
- TRBJ2-3 TRBV7-8 - TGTGCCAGCAGCTTAGCCTCGGGGGGCACAGATACGCAGTATTTT CASSLASGGTDTQYF
TRBD1 TRBJ2-1 TRBV28 - TGTGCCAGCACTCAATTAAGGCCGGGGACAGGGAGAGGGTACAATGAGCAGTTCTTC CASTQLRPGTGRGYNEQFF
- TRBJ1-2 TRBV29-1 - TGTAGCGTTCGGGGGGGATCCGATAACTATGGCTACACCTTC CSVRGGSDNYGYTF
TRBD2 TRBJ2-2 TRBV18 few TGTGCCAGCTCACCACTCTCATTGCTAGCGGGGAACACCGGGGAGCTGTTTTTT CASSPLSLLAGNTGELFF
TRBD2 TRBJ2-1 TRBV7-9 - TGTGCCAGCAGCGGCGGGACTAGCGTGGCTGAGCAGTTCTTC CASSGGTSVAEQFF
TRBD1 TRBJ1-1 TRBV27 - TGTGCCAGCAGTTTATTGGCCGGGACAGTGAACACTGAAGCTTTCTTT CASSLLAGTVNTEAFF
TRBD1 TRBJ2-7 TRBV5-4 - TGTGCCAGCAGCTCAACCCGGACAGGCTCCTACGAGCAGTACTTC CASSSTRTGSYEQYF
TRBD1 TRBJ2-7 TRBV19 - TGTGCCAGCACACCGGACAGGAGCTCCTACGAGCAGTACTTC CASTPDRSSYEQYF
- TRBJ2-3 TRBV4-1 few TGCGCCAGCAGCCTTTTAGCCCTGGAGTTAGATACGCAGTATTTT CASSLLALELDTQYF
TRBD1 TRBJ1-2 TRBV6-1 - TGTGCCAGCCGGGACAGGGTAAATGGCTACACCTTC CASRDRVNGYTF
- TRBJ1-2 TRBV28 - TGTGCCAGCAGTTTGGGGGGACCCCTTAGGCATGGCTACACCTTC CASSLGGPLRHGYTF
TRBD1 TRBJ1-2 TRBV19 - TGTGCCAGTAGTATATCCCGACAGGGGAACTATGGCTACACCTTC CASSISRQGNYGYTF
- TRBJ1-2 TRBV27 - TGTGCCAGCAGTTTATCCAGGGCTGATAACTATGGCTACACCTTC CASSLSRADNYGYTF
TRBD1 TRBJ1-1 TRBV7-8 once TGTGCCAGCAGCTTCCAACAGGGGAGAGGCACTGAAGCTTTCTTT CASSFQQGRGTEAFF
TRBD1 TRBJ2-5 TRBV5-4 - TGTGCCAGCAACGCCCGGGACAGGGAAGAGACCCAGTACTTC CASNARDREETQYF
TRBD2 TRBJ2-3 TRBV7-9 few TGTTCCAGCAGCACTCATACTAGCGGGGTGGGTGATACGCAGTATTTT CSSSTHTSGVGDTQYF
TRBD1 TRBJ1-5 TRBV2 - TGTGCCACCCGGACAGGACTAAATCAGCCCCAGCATTTT CATRTGLNQPQHF
- TRBJ1-2 TRBV6-1 - TGTGCCAGCAGTGAATCGACAGTCTATGGCTACACCTTC CASSESTVYGYTF
- TRBJ2-1 TRBV7-9 - TGTGCCAGCAGCTCAGACAGAACCTCCTACAATGAGCAGTTCTTC CASSSDRTSYNEQFF
- TRBJ1-5 TRBV4-2 - TGTGCCAGCAGCCCAGAATCGGGGGACAATCAGCCCCAGCATTTT CASSPESGDNQPQHF
TRBD2 TRBJ2-3 TRBV7-9 few TGTGCCAGCAGCCCACTCACGGCGGGAGGGCCAGATACGCAGTATTTT CASSPLTAGGPDTQYF